Following are 9 T cell receptor beta chains from one sample sequenced in a study of shared clonotypes between healthy human individuals. Libraries were prepared by immunoSEQ multiplex PCR; TCRdb keeps only in-frame clonotypes and omits some of them. Here the sample spans roughly 510,000 clones, nearly 80% being singletons. Material for sequencing was PBMCs. These receptors all stem from a woman in her thirties or forties in good health. Some clones in this sample may be carry-over from other donors' samples.

V is TRBV27 and J is TRBJ2-2; D possibly corresponds to TRBD1 (5 bases). CDR1 is MNHEY and CDR2 is SMNVEV in the germline V gene (reference sequence). Between the trimmed V and J ends, which lost 2 bases and 0 bases, there was a span of 10 bases. This CDR3 is 16 amino acids long. The CDR3 sequence is CASSLDSFANTGELFF. The CDR3 nucleotides are TGTGCCAGCAGTTTAGACAGCTTCGCGAACACCGGGGAGCTGTTTTTT.

V gene TRBV6-5 combines with J gene TRBJ2-1; 12 bases are shared with TRBD2. CDR3 length: 13 amino acids. V shed 6 bases and J 8 bases; nucleotides not matched to a gene: 2. Germline V gene lookup returns CDR1 MNHEY and CDR2 SVGAGI. This CDR3 is CASRTSGSDEQFF. The CDR3 region has the DNA TGTGCCAGCAGGACTAGCGGGAGCGATGAGCAGTTCTTC.

The chain joins TRBV4-2 to TRBJ1-2; a weak D match, TRBD1 (5 bases). Germline V CDR1 and CDR2: LGHNA, YNFKEQ. V was shortened by 4 bases and J by 2 bases, with 14 bases between the two germline ends. This CDR3 region has 15 residues. The DNA for the CDR3 is TGTGCCAGCAGCCCAGCGGGAGGGACGAACTATGGCTACACCTTC. Encoded protein: CASSPAGGTNYGYTF.

The chain uses TRBV4-1 and TRBJ2-4, with D uncertain. V lost 5 bases, J lost 4 bases, and 12 bases lay in between. The CDR3 runs 14 residues. Germline values: CDR1 MGHRA, CDR2 YSYEKL. CDR3 residues: CASSEWAQKNIQYF. The CDR3 DNA sequence: TGCGCCAGCAGCGAGTGGGCTCAGAAAAACATTCAGTACTTC.

In the case of this clone: A much larger clone differs from this one at a single base, so this may be a read error. This chain joins TRBV14 and TRBJ1-2; TRBD1 might be the D (6 bases). This CDR3 has 13 amino acids. The germline CDR1 and CDR2 sequences are SGHDN and FVKESK. Trimming removed 1 base at V and 4 bases at J, with 7 bases between. The CDR3 region has the DNA TGTGCCAGCAGCCAAGGGACAGTCTATGGCTACACCTTC. Its protein is CASSQGTVYGYTF.

V usage is TRBV2 and J usage is TRBJ1-3, with D unresolved. This CDR3 is 13 amino acids long. V shed 9 bases and J shed 0 bases, with 9 bases lying between them. Germline assignment: CDR1 SNHLY and CDR2 FYNNEI. CDR3 nucleotides: TGTGCCAGACAGCGCAGCTCTGGAAACACCATATATTTT. Protein: CARQRSSGNTIYF.

The genes are TRBV18 and TRBJ1-4; possibly TRBD1 for D (6 bases). Germline V gene lookup returns CDR1 KGHSH and CDR2 LQKENI. The V end lost 6 bases, the J end lost 8 bases, and 16 bases lay between the germline ends. This CDR3 has 14 residues. The CDR3 DNA is TGTGCCAGCTCGACCGGGACCAGGGGAGAAAAACTGTTTTTT. Encoded protein: CASSTGTRGEKLFF.

This sequence joins TRBV9 and TRBJ1-2; maybe TRBD1 (5 bases). The CDR3 consists of 16 residues. CDR1 and CDR2 (germline): SGDLS, YYNGEE. Trimming took 3 bases from V and 3 from J, leaving 18 bases between them. CDR3 sequence reads: CASSGPSRDGDYGYTF. The CDR3 region has the DNA TGTGCCAGCAGCGGCCCTAGCCGGGACGGAGACTATGGCTACACCTTC.

The CDR3 spells CASSEGQENSPLHF. The DNA of the CDR3 is TGTGCCAGCAGCGAGGGACAGGAAAATTCACCCCTCCACTTT. The rearrangement uses TRBV9 and TRBJ1-6; TRBD1 aligns across 8 bases. V gave up 3 bases and J gave up 7 bases; unmatched junction bases: 3. Germline V CDR1 and CDR2: SGDLS, YYNGEE. CDR3 length: 14 amino acids.